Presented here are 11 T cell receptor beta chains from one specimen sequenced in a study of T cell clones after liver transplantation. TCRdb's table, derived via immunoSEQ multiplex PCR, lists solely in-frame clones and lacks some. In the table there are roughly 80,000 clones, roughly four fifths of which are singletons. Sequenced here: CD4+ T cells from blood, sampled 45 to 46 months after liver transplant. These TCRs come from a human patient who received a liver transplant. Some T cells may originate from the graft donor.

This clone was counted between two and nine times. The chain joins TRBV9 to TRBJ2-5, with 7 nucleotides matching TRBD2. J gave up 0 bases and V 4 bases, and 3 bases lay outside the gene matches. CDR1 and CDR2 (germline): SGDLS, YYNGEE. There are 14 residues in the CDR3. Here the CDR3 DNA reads TGTGCCAGCAGCCTAGCGGTGTACCAAGAGACCCAGTACTTC. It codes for CASSLAVYQETQYF. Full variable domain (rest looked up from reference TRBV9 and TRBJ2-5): DSGVTQTPKHLITATGQRVTLRCSPRSGDLSVYWYQQSLDQGLQFLIQYYNGEERAKGNILERFSAQQFPDLHSELNLSSLELGDSALYFCASSLAVYQETQYFGPGTRLLVL.

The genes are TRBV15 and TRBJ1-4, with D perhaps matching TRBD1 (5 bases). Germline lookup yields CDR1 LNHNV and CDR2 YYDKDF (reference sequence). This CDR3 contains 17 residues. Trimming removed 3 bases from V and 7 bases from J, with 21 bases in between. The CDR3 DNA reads TGTGCCACCAGCAGGTTCCCAATTAGAGGGGCGGGTGAAAAACTGTTTTTT. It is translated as CATSRFPIRGAGEKLFF. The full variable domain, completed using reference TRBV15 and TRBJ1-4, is DAMVIQNPRYQVTQFGKPVTLSCSQTLNHNVMYWYQQKSSQAPKLLFHYYDKDFNNEADTPDNFQSRRPNTSFCFLDIRSPGLGDTAMYLCATSRFPIRGAGEKLFFGSGTQLSVL.

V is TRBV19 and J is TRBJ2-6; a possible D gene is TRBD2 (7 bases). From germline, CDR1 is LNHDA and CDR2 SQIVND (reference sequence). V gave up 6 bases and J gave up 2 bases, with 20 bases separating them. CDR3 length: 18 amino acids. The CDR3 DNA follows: TGTGCCAGTAGGGCGTTCCTTAAGGGGGGGACTGGGGCCAACGTCCTGACTTTC. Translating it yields CASRAFLKGGTGANVLTF.

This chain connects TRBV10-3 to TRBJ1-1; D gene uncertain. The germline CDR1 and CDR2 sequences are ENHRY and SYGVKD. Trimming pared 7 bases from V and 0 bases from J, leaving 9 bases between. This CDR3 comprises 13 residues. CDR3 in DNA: TGTGCCATCATGGAAGGAGTGAACACTGAAGCTTTCTTT. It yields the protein CAIMEGVNTEAFF.

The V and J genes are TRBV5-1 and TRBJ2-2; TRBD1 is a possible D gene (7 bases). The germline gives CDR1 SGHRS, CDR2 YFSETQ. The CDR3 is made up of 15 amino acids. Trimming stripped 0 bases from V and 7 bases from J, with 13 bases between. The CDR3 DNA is TGCGCCAGCAGCTTGGCGGAGGGGGCCTTCGGGGAGCTGTTTTTT. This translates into CASSLAEGAFGELFF. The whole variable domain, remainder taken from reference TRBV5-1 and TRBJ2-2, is KAGVTQTPRYLIKTRGQQVTLSCSPISGHRSVSWYQQTPGQGLQFLFEYFSETQRNKGNFPGRFSGRQFSNSRSEMNVSTLELGDSALYLCASSLAEGAFGELFFGEGSRLTVL.

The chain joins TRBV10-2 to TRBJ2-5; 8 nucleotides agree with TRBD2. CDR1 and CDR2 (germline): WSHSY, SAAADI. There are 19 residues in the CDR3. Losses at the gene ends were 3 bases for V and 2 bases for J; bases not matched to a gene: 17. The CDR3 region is CASSDWVGGSSGPQETQYF. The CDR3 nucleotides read TGCGCCAGCAGTGATTGGGTAGGAGGGTCTAGCGGGCCGCAAGAGACCCAGTACTTC.

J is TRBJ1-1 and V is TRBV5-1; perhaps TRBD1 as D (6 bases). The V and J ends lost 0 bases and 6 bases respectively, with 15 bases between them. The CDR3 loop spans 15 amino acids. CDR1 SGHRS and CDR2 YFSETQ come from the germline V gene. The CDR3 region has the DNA TGCGCCAGCAGCTTGGCCGGGGGGCAGATCGCTGAAGCTTTCTTT. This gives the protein CASSLAGGQIAEAFF.

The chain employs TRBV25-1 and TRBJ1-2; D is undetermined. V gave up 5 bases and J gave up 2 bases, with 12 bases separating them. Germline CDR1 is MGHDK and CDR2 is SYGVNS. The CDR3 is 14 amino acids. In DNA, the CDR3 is TGTGCCAGCAGTTACGGAAGACGAAACTATGGCTACACCTTC. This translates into CASSYGRRNYGYTF.

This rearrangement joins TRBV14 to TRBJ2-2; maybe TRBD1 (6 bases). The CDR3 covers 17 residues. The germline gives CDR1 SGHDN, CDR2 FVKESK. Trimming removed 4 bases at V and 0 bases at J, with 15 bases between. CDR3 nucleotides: TGTGCCAGCAGCCGAGGGCGCAGGGGTCCGAACACCGGGGAGCTGTTTTTT. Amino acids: CASSRGRRGPNTGELFF.

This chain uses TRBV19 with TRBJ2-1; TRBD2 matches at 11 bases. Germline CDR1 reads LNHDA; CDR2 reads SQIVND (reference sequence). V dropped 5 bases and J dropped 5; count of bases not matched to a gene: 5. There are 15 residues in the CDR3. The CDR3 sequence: CASSSLAGVNNEQFF. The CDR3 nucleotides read TGTGCCAGTAGTTCACTAGCGGGAGTGAACAATGAGCAGTTCTTC.

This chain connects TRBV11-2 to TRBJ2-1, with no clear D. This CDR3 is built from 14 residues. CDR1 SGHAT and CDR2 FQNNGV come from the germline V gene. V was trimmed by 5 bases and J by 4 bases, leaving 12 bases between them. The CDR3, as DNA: TGTGCCAGCAGCCCGCGAGAGCCTTACAATGAGCAGTTCTTC. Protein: CASSPREPYNEQFF.